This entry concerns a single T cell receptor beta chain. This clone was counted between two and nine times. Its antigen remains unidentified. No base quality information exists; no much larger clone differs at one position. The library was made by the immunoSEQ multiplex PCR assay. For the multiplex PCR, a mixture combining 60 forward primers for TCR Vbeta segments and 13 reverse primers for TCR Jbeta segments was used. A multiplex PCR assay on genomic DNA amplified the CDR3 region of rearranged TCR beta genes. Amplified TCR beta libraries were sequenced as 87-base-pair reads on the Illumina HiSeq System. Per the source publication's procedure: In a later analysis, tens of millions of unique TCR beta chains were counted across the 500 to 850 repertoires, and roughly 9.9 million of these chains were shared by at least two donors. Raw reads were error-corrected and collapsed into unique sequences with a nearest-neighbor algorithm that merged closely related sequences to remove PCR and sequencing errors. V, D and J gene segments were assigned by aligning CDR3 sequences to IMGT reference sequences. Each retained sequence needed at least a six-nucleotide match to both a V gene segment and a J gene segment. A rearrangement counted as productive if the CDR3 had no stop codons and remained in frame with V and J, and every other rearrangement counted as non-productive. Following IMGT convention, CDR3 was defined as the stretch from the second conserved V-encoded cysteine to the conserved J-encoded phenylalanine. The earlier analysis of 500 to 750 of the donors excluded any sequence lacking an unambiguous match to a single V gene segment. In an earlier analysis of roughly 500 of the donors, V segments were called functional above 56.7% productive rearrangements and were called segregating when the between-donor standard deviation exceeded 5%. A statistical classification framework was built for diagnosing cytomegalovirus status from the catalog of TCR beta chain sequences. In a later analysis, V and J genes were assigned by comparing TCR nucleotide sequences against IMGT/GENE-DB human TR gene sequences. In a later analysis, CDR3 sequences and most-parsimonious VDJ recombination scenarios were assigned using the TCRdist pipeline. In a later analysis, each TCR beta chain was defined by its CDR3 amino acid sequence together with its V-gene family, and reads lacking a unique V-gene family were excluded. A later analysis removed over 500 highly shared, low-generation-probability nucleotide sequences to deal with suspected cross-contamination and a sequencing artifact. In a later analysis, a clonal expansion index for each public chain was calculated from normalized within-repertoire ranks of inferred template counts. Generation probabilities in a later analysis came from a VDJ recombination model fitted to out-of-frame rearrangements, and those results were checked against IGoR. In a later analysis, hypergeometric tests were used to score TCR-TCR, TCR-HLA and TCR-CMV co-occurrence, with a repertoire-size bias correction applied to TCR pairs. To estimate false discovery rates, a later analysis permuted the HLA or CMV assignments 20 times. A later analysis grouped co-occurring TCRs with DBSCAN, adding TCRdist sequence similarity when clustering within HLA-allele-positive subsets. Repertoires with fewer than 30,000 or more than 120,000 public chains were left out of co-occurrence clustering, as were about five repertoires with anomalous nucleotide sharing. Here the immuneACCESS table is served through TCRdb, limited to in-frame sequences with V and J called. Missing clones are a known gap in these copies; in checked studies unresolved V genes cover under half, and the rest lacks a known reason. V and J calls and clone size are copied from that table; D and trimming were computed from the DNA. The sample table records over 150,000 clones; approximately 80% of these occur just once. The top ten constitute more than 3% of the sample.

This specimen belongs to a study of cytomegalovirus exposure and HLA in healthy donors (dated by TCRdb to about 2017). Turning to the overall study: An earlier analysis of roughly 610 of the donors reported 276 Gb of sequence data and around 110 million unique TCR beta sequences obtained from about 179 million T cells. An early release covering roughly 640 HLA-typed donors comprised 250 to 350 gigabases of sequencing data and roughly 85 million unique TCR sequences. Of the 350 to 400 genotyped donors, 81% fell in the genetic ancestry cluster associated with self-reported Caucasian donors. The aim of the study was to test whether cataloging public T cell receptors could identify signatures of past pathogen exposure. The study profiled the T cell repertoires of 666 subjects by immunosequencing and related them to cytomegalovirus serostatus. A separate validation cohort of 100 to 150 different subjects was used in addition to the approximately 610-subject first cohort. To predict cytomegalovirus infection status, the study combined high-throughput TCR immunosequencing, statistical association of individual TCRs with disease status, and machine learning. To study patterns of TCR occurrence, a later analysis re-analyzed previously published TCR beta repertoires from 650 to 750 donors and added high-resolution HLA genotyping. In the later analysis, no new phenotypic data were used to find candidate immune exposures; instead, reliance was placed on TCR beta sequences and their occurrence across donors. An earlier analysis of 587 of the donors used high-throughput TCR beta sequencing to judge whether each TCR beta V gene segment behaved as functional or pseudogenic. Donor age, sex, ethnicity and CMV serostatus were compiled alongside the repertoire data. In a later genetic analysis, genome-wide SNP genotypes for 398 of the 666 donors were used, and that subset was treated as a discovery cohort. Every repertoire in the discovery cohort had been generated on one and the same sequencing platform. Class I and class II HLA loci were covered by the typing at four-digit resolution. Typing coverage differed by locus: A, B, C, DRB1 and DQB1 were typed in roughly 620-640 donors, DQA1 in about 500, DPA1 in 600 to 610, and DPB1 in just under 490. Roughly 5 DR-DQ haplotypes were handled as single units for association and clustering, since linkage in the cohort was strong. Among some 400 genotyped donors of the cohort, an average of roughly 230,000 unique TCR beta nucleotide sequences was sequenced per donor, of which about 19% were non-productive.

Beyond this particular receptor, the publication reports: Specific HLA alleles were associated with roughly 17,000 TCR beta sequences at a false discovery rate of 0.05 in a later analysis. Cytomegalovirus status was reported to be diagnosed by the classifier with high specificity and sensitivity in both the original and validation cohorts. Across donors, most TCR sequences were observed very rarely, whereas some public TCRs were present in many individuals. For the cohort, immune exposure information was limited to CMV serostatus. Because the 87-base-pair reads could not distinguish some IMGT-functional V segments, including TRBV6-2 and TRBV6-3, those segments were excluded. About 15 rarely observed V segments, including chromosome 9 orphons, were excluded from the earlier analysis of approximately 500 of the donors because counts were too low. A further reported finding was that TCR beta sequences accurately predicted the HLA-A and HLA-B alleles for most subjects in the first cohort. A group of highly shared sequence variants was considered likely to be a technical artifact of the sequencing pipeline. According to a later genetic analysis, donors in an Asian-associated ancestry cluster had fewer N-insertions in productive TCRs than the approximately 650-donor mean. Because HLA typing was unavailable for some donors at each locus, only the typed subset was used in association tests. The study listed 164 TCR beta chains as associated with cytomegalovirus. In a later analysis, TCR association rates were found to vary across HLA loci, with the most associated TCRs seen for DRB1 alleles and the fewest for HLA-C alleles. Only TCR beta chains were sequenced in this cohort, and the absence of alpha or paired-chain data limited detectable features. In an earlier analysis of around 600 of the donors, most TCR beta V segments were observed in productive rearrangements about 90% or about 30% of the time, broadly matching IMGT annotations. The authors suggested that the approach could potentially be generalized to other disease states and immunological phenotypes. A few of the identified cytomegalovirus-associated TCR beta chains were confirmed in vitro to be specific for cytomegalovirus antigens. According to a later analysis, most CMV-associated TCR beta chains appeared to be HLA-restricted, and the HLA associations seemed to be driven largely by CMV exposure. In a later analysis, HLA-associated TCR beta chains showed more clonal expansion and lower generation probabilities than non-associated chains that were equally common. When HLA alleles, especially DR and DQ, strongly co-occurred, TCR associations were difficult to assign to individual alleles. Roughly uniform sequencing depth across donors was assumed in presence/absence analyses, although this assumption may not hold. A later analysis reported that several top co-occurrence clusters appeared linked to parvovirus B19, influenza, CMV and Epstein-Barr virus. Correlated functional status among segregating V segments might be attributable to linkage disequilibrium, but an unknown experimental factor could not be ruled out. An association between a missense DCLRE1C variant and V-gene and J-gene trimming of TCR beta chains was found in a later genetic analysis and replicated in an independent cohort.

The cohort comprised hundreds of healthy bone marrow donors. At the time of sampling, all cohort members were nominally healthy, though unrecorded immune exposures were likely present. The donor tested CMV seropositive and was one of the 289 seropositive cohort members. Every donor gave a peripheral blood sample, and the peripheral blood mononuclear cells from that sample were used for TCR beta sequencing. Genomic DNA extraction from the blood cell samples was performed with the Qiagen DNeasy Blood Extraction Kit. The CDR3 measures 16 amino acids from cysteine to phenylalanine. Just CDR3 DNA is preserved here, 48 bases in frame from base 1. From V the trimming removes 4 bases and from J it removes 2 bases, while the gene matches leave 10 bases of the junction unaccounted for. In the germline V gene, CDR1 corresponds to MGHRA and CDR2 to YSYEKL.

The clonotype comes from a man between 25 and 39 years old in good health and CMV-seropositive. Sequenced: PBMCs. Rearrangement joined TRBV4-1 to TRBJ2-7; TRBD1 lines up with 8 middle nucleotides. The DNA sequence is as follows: TGCGCCAGCAGCCTCACCCTCCAGGGGGCGGCCTACGAGCAGTACTTC. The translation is CASSLTLQGAAYEQYF.